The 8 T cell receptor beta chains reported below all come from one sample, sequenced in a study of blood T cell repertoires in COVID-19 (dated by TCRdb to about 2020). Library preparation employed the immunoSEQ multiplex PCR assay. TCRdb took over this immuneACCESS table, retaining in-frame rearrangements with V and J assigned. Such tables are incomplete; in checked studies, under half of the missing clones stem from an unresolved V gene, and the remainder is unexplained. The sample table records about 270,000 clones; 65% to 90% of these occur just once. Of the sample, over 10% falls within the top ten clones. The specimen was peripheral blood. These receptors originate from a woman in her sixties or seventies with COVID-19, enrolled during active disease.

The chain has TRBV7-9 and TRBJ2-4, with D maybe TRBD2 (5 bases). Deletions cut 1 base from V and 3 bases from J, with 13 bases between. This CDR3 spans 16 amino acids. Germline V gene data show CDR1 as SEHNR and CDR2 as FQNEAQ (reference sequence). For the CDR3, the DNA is TGTGCCAGCAGCTTAGTTTCTTCGGGAATCAAAAACATTCAGTACTTC. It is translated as CASSLVSSGIKNIQYF.

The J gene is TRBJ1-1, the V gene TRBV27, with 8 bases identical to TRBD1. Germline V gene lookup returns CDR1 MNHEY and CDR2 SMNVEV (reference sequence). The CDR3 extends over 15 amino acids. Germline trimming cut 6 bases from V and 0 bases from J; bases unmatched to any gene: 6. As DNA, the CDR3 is TGTGCCAGCAGAATGACAGGGGTAATGAACACTGAAGCTTTCTTT. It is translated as CASRMTGVMNTEAFF.

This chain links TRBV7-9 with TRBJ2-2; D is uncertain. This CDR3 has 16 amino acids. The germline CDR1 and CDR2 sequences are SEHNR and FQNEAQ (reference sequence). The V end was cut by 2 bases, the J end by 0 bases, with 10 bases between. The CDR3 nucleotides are TGTGCCAGCAGCTTAATCGTGGGCGCGAACACCGGGGAGCTGTTTTTT. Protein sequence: CASSLIVGANTGELFF.

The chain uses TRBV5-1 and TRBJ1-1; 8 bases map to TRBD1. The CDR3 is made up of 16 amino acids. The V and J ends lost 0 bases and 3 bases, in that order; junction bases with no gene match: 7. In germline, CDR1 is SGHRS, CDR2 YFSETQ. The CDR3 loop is CASSLAQGATDTEAFF. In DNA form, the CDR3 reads TGCGCCAGCAGCTTGGCCCAGGGGGCGACGGACACTGAAGCTTTCTTT.

The CDR3 bases are TGTGCCAGCGGGGGGGGGACCTACGAGCAGTACTTC. Its translation is CASGGGTYEQYF. The gene calls are TRBV12-3 or TRBV12-4 and TRBJ2-7, with 7 bases identical to TRBD2. The length of the CDR3 is 12 residues. J gave up 2 bases and V 8 bases, and 3 bases lay outside the gene matches.

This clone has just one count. The CDR3 DNA reads as TGCGCCAGCAGCCAAGACCCACGCGGCTTACAGGGGGCGTTTTCACCCCTCCACTTT. Amino acid sequence: CASSQDPRGLQGAFSPLHF. V and J are TRBV4-1 and TRBJ1-6; TRBD1 aligns across 9 bases. The CDR3 has 19 amino acids. Per the germline V gene, CDR1 is MGHRA and CDR2 is YSYEKL. Trimming at V came to 0 bases and at J to 9 bases, leaving 15 bases not matched to a gene.

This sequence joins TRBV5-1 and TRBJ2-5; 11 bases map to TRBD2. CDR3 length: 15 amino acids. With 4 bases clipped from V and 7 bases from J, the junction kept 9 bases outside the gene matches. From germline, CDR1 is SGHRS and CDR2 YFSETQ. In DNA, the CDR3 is TGCGCCAGCAGCCTTAGCGGGGGGGGCCTCGGGACCCAGTACTTC. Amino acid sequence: CASSLSGGGLGTQYF.

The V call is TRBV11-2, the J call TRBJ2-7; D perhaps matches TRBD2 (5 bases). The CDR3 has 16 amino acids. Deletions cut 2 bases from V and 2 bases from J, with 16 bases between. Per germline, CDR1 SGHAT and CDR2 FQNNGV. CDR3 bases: TGTGCCAGCAGCTTATCAGACGCAGCTAGCCCCTACGAGCAGTACTTC. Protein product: CASSLSDAASPYEQYF.